This entry is about one TCR beta chain. Its cognate antigen is unknown. RNA transcripts yielded amplified TCR beta CDR3 regions. HTBI primers drove first-round RT-PCR of the TCR CDR3. TCRdb reprocessed the multiplex PCR reads with MiXCR, giving one entry per CDR3 protein. The sample consists of roughly 100,000 distinct CDR3 sequences, 47% of them appearing once. The data stem from a study of T cells in Graves' hyperthyroidism and ophthalmopathy. Study-wide points: Blood samples included most of the expanded thyroid clonotypes exceeding 0.001.

The authors deemed Graves' hyperthyroidism stable absent ophthalmopathy progression within 18 months. Thyroid ultrasound, orbital computed tomography, clinical symptoms, and serum thyroxine and TRAb underpinned diagnoses. Cells are PBMCs isolated from roughly 9.2 ml of fresh blood. V lost 0 bases and J 7 bases, leaving 21 bases between the germline ends. Per the germline V gene, CDR1 is SGHDN and CDR2 is FVKESK. This CDR3 spans 17 amino acids. V usage is TRBV14 and J usage is TRBJ1-2; D uncertain. This clonotype was obtained from a man aged 40-49 years with Graves' hyperthyroidism. Sample: blood. The CDR3 region is CASSQESPGRLEGGYTF. The DNA for the CDR3 is TGTGCCAGCAGCCAAGAGAGTCCCGGACGGCTTGAGGGTGGCTACACCTTC.